This TCR beta chain was documented in a study of blood T cell repertoires in COVID-19. Germline V gene data show CDR1 as SGHTA and CDR2 as FQGTGA. V lost 5 bases and J 6 bases, leaving 14 bases between the germline ends. This CDR3 comprises 13 residues. In the original processing: Quantification of nucleated cells was approximated via reference gene primer amplification. Sequenced by immunoSEQ multiplex PCR; TCRdb stores in-frame clones only, minus some. The DNA gave D and trimming, while V, J and clone size come from that table. Of some 280,000 clones in the sample, around 90% were seen once. This TCR was sampled from a woman aged 40 to 50 who had recovered from COVID-19. The V call is TRBV7-3, the J call TRBJ2-7, with D maybe TRBD2 (5 bases). The source material was peripheral blood. The CDR3 reads CASSPGVAREQYF. The CDR3 DNA reads as TGTGCCAGCAGCCCCGGGGTAGCTCGCGAGCAGTACTTC.